This entry features one TCR beta chain sequence. The entry originates in a study of blood T cell repertoires in COVID-19. Whole-study context: The United States, Italy and Spain provided the acute and convalescent COVID-19 samples. Sources were T cells, B-cell-depleted T cells, or PBMCs; the material itself was cDNA or gDNA.

Authors' methods: Amplification of reference gene primers provided the estimated nucleated cell counts. Using immunoSEQ multiplex PCR, the repertoire was profiled, and TCRdb retains in-frame clones only, with some absent. That table is the source of V, J and clone size, and D and trimming were worked out from the DNA. Of over 50,000 clones listed, about nine tenths are singletons. Sequenced material: peripheral blood. The clonotype originates from a man aged 45-60 years with active COVID-19.

The CDR3 DNA reads as TGTGCCAGTAGCGACAGACCCCACTATGGCTACACCTTC. It is translated as CASSDRPHYGYTF. V is TRBV19 and J is TRBJ1-2; D might be TRBD1 (5 bases). Germline V CDR1 and CDR2: LNHDA, SQIVND (reference sequence). The CDR3 runs 13 residues. The V and J ends lost 6 bases and 3 bases respectively, with 11 bases between them.